This T cell receptor (beta chain) was sequenced in a study of long-term antiretroviral therapy in people with HIV. On this clone: Its antigen is still unknown.

General study findings and limits: Blood in the study was drawn between the mid-2000s and the late 2010s, possibly under older ART regimens, which may be less effective than current ones. Within the repertoire, clones expanded before ART were dominant at all time points.

Running of the v3.0 immunoSEQ assay took place at survey level. The method was immunoSEQ multiplex PCR; TCRdb's version includes in-frame clones alone and lacks a portion of them. Of around 20,000 clones listed, 85% to 90% were seen once; the top ten hold less than 9.5%. Researchers secured at least one pre-ART and at least two post-ART PBMC samples from each donor. The source of this sequence is a man aged 45-60 years with HIV. The source material was unsorted PBMCs, sampled 4.2 years after starting antiretroviral therapy.

The CDR3 spells CASSLGHFSSYNEQFF. The CDR3 region has the DNA TGTGCCAGCAGCTTGGGACACTTTAGCTCCTACAATGAGCAGTTCTTC. The chain has TRBV11-2 and TRBJ2-1; tentative D call: TRBD1 (6 bases). Germline V gives CDR1 SGHAT, CDR2 FQNNGV. V dropped 3 bases and J dropped 0 bases, with 12 bases sitting between them. The CDR3 spans 16 residues.